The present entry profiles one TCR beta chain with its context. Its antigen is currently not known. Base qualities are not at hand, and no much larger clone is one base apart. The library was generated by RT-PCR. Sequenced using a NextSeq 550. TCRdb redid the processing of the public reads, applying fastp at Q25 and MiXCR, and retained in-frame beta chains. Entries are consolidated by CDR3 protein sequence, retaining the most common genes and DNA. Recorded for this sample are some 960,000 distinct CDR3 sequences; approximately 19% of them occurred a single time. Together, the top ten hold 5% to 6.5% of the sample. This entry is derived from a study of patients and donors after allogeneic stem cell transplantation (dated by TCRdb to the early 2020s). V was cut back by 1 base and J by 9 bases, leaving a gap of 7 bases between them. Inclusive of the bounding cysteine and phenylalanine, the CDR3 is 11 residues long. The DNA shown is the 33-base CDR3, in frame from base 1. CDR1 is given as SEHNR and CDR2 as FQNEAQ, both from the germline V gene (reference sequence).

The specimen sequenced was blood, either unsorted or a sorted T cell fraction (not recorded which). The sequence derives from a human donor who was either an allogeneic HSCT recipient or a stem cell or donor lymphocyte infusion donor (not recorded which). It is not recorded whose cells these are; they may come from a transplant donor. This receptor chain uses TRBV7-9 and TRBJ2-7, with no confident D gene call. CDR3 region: CASSLGSSQYF. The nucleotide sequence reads TGTGCCAGCAGCTTAGGGTCCTCGCAGTACTTC.